This record concerns one TCR beta chain sequence. Its antigen is unknown. This may come from a read error, since a much larger clone is one base off. The sample originates from a study of Graves' ophthalmopathy and Graves' hyperthyroidism. The authors amplified TCR beta CDR3 regions from RNA transcripts. HTBI-primed RT-PCR formed the first round, and a multiplex PCR formed the second. MiXCR, run by TCRdb on the multiplex PCR reads, gives a single entry per CDR3 protein. The sample holds 660,000 or so distinct CDR3 sequences, under 50% seen once. Overall study results and limits: Among thyroid clonotypes expanded above 0.001 frequency, most also appeared in blood.

This CDR3 contains 16 residues. Germline CDR1 reads SNHLY; CDR2 reads FYNNEI. The ends lost 6 bases at V and 3 bases at J; junction bases unmatched: 11. Symptoms, serum thyroxine and TRAb, thyroid ultrasound, and orbital computed tomography formed the diagnostic basis. The source material was peripheral blood. V usage is TRBV2 and J usage is TRBJ1-2, with TRBD1 matching 9 bases. The receptor was isolated from an adult man with Graves' ophthalmopathy. In DNA form, the CDR3 reads TGTGCCAGCAGCCCCCGGGACAGGGCTAAGGACTATGGCTACACCTTC. Its protein product is CASSPRDRAKDYGYTF.